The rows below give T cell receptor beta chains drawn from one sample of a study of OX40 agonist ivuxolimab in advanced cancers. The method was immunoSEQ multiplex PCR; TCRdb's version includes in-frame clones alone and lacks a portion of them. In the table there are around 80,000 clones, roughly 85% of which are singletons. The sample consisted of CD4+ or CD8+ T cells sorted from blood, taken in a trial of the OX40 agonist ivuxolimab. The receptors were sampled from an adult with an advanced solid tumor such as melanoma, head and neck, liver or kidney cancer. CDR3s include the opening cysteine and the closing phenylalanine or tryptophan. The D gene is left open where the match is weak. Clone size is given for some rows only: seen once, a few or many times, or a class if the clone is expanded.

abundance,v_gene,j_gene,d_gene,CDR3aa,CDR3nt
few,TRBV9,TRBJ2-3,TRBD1,CASSPRGQGAGTDTQYF,TGTGCCAGCAGCCCAAGGGGACAGGGGGCCGGCACAGATACGCAGTATTTT
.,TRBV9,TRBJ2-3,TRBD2,CASSERPMGLAGTDTQYF,TGTGCCAGCAGCGAGAGACCGATGGGACTAGCGGGAACAGATACGCAGTATTTT
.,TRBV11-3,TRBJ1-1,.,CASSLVGEKNFF,TGTGCCAGCAGCTTAGTTGGGGAGAAAAATTTCTTT
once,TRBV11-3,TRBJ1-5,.,CASSLGGHQPQHF,TGTGCCAGCAGCCTGGGAGGGCATCAGCCCCAGCATTTT
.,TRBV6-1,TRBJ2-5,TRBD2,CASSAVSGGPQETQYF,TGTGCCAGCAGTGCAGTCAGCGGGGGGCCCCAAGAGACCCAGTACTTC
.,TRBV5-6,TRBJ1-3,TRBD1,CASSLEVDRGEGNTIYF,TGTGCCAGCAGCTTGGAGGTCGACAGGGGCGAGGGAAACACCATATATTTT
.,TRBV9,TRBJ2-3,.,CASSPLLGTTTDTQYF,TGTGCCAGCAGCCCCCTTTTGGGCACAACCACAGATACGCAGTATTTT
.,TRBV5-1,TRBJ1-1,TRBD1,CASSINGQGGITEAFF,TGCGCCAGCAGCATCAACGGACAGGGGGGAATTACTGAAGCTTTCTTT
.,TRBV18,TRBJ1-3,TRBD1,CASSPTAPGGLGNTIYF,TGTGCCAGCTCCCCTACCGCGCCAGGGGGTCTCGGAAACACCATATATTTT
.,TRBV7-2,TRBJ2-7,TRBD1,CASSRTGSSYEQYF,TGTGCCAGCAGTCGGACAGGGTCATCCTACGAGCAGTACTTC
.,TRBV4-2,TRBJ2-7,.,CASSLAGTQDYEQYF,TGTGCCAGCAGCCTCGCCGGGACTCAAGACTACGAGCAGTACTTC
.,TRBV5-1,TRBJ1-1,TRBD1,CASSFRSGGLDTEAFF,TGCGCCAGCAGCTTCCGGTCAGGGGGATTGGACACTGAAGCTTTCTTT
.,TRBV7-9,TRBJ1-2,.,CASTGSPYGYTF,TGTGCCAGCACGGGCAGCCCCTATGGCTACACCTTC
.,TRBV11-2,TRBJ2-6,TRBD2,CASSFAGGISGANVLTF,TGTGCCAGCAGCTTCGCGGGGGGGATCTCTGGGGCCAACGTCCTGACTTTC
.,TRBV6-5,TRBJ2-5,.,CASSYSTQGGTQYF,TGTGCCAGCAGTTACTCGACACAGGGAGGGACCCAGTACTTC
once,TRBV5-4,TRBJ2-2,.,CASSLARLQNTGELFF,TGTGCCAGCAGCTTGGCAAGACTCCAGAACACCGGGGAGCTGTTTTTT
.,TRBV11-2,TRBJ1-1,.,CASSLVQGMGEAFF,TGTGCCAGCAGCTTAGTTCAGGGTATGGGTGAAGCTTTCTTT
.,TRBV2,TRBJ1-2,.,CASSSRGSGYTF,TGTGCCAGCAGTTCTAGGGGGTCCGGCTACACCTTC
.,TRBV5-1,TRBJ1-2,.,CASSRDTNYGYTF,TGCGCCAGCAGCCGGGACACTAACTATGGCTACACCTTC
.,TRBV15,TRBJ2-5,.,CATSRDYGTYGETQYF,TGTGCCACCAGCAGAGATTACGGGACCTATGGGGAGACCCAGTACTTC
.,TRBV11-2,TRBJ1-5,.,CASSLIEVNQPQHF,TGTGCCAGCAGCTTAATCGAGGTTAATCAGCCCCAGCATTTT
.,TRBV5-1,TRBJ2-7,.,CASTSGGQGGYEQYF,TGCGCCAGCACCTCCGGCGGGCAGGGAGGATACGAGCAGTACTTC
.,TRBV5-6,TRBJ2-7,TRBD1,CASSSHRQGTYEQYF,TGTGCCAGCAGCTCCCACAGACAGGGAACATACGAGCAGTACTTC
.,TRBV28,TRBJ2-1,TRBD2,CASRSSGRGLYNNEQFF,TGTGCCAGCAGATCGAGCGGGAGGGGATTGTATAACAATGAGCAGTTCTTC
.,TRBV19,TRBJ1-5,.,CASSTRDLYQPQHF,TGTGCCAGTAGTACAAGGGACTTATATCAGCCCCAGCATTTT
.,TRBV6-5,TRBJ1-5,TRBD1,CASVTGGSNQPQHF,TGTGCCAGCGTTACAGGGGGGTCCAATCAGCCCCAGCATTTT
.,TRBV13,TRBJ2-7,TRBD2,CASSLGGGAYEQYF,TGTGCCAGCAGCTTAGGGGGAGGGGCCTACGAGCAGTACTTC
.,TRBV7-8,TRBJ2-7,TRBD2,CASSFGTSGAHRLGEQYF,TGTGCCAGCAGCTTCGGGACTAGCGGGGCCCACCGACTGGGGGAGCAGTACTTC
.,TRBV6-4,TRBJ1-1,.,CASSAFGGARGDTEAFF,TGTGCCAGCAGTGCCTTTGGGGGGGCGCGGGGTGACACTGAAGCTTTCTTT
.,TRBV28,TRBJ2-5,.,CASSFGGVEETQYF,TGTGCCAGCAGTTTCGGGGGAGTAGAAGAGACCCAGTACTTC
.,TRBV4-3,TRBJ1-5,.,CASSQDPQGTGSNQPQHF,TGCGCCAGCAGCCAAGATCCTCAGGGAACAGGGAGCAATCAGCCCCAGCATTTT
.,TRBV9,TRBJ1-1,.,CASSVSAGREAFF,TGTGCCAGCAGCGTTTCAGCCGGACGTGAAGCTTTCTTT
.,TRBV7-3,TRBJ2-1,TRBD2,CASSPQTSTDGEQFF,TGTGCCAGCAGCCCTCAGACTAGCACAGACGGTGAGCAGTTCTTC
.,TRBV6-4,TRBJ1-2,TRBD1,CASSPTGRNGYTF,TGTGCCAGCAGCCCGACAGGGAGGAATGGCTACACCTTC
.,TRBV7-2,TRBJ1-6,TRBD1,CASSFQGAYNSPLHF,TGTGCCAGCAGCTTTCAGGGGGCCTATAATTCACCCCTCCACTTT
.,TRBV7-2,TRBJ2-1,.,CASRQPEKVSGGEQFF,TGTGCCAGCAGACAACCGGAGAAGGTGAGTGGTGGTGAGCAGTTCTTC
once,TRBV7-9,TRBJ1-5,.,CASSLNGNGNQPQHF,TGTGCCAGCAGCTTAAACGGGAACGGAAATCAGCCCCAGCATTTT
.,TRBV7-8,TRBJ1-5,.,CASSFGSYSNQPQHF,TGTGCCAGCAGCTTTGGGAGCTATAGCAATCAGCCCCAGCATTTT